This T cell receptor (beta chain) comes out of a study of blood T cell repertoires in COVID-19. With 1 base clipped from V and 3 bases from J, the junction kept 10 bases outside the gene matches. The germline V gene encodes CDR1 LGHNA and CDR2 YNFKEQ. The length of the CDR3 is 17 residues. Using immunoSEQ multiplex PCR, the repertoire was profiled, and TCRdb retains in-frame clones only, with some absent. The repertoire has about 210,000 clones, about 83% of them found once; the top ten carry more than 3%. Participants had their cohort set by participant-reported clinical history. People in the exposed group encountered a COVID-19 case within 2 weeks before entering the study.

This TCR derives from a woman under 40 who had been exposed to COVID-19. Sequencing was performed on PBMCs or T cells enriched from blood (not recorded which). This chain links TRBV4-2 with TRBJ2-5; 8 bases align to TRBD2. The CDR3 DNA reads as TGTGCCAGCAGCCAAGTGATAGGTGGAGCGGGGGAAGAGACCCAGTACTTC. Its protein is CASSQVIGGAGEETQYF.